Included here is one T cell receptor (beta chain) sequence, with context. The sample is drawn from a study of blood T cell repertoires in COVID-19. Overall study context: Samples of COVID-19 (acute and convalescent) were obtained from the United States, Italy and Spain. T cells, B-cell-depleted T cells, or PBMCs provided the cDNA or gDNA that served as material.

Only in-frame clones appear in the TCRdb table, and some are missing; sequencing was by immunoSEQ multiplex PCR. The data contain roughly 97,000 clones, about 86% of them singletons. Trimming removed 1 base from V and 3 bases from J, with 7 bases in between. CDR3 length: 14 amino acids. CDR1 and CDR2 (germline): SGHTA, FQGNSA. The genes are TRBV7-2 and TRBJ1-5; D is undetermined. This sequence was found in a woman older than 75 with active or convalescent COVID-19. The sample consisted of peripheral blood. DNA of the CDR3: TGTGCCAGCAGCTTAGAAAGCGTCAATCAGCCCCAGCATTTT. Its translation: CASSLESVNQPQHF.